These 29 T cell receptor beta chains share one sample of origin, sequenced in a study of PD-1 blockade in classical Hodgkin lymphoma. Exposure to brentuximab vedotin varied, and each patient had relapsed following autologous stem cell transplantation. TCRdb's table, derived via immunoSEQ multiplex PCR, lists solely in-frame clones and lacks some. The sample holds approximately 100,000 clones, 80% to 90% seen once. The sample here was peripheral blood mononuclear cells (PBMCs), taken before the second cycle of nivolumab. All receptors derive from a human donor with classical Hodgkin lymphoma.

V and J are TRBV4-3 and TRBJ2-1; D gene uncertain. The CDR3 consists of 16 residues. Trimming removed 0 bases at V and 4 bases at J, with 13 bases between. The germline V gene has CDR1 LGHNA and CDR2 YSLEER. The CDR3 sequence is CASSQEGRPSYNEQFF. In nucleotides, the CDR3 is TGCGCCAGCAGCCAAGAGGGTCGGCCCAGTTACAATGAGCAGTTCTTC.

The rearrangement links TRBV11-2 to TRBJ1-1, with 10 bases lining up with TRBD1. V was pared by 4 bases and J by 4 bases, with 6 bases of the junction left unmatched. Germline CDR1 reads SGHAT; CDR2 reads FQNNGV. The CDR3 length is 15 residues. CDR3 nucleotide sequence: TGTGCCAGCAGCTCGCGGCGGACAGGGGGCACTGAAGCTTTCTTT. Protein sequence: CASSSRRTGGTEAFF.

This clone was counted a single time. The chain uses TRBV6-5 and TRBJ2-5, with D perhaps assigned TRBD1 or TRBD2 (6 bases each). CDR3 length: 15 residues. V was trimmed by 6 bases and J by 5 bases, leaving 19 bases between them. Germline values: CDR1 MNHEY, CDR2 SVGAGI. Written as DNA, the CDR3 is TGTGCCAGCAGGGCCCTTCTAGGGGGAGGCGAGACCCAGTACTTC. This codes for CASRALLGGGETQYF.

V and J are TRBV5-1 and TRBJ2-7, with D perhaps matching TRBD1 or TRBD2 (5 bases each). Trimming took off 2 bases at V and 3 bases at J, with 12 bases between the two ends. This CDR3 is 14 amino acids long. Germline assignment: CDR1 SGHRS and CDR2 YFSETQ. The CDR3 here is CASSFGTDIYEQYF. CDR3 coding DNA: TGCGCCAGCAGCTTTGGGACCGACATCTACGAGCAGTACTTC.

The genes are TRBV19 and TRBJ1-5; D uncertain. With 6 bases removed from V and 2 bases from J, the gap between germline ends came to 14 bases. Germline CDR1 and CDR2: LNHDA and SQIVND (reference sequence). This CDR3 spans 15 amino acids. CDR3 amino acids: CASRPDRFGNQPQHF. The CDR3 DNA sequence: TGTGCCAGTAGACCGGACCGATTTGGCAATCAGCCCCAGCATTTT.

This clone has only a few counts. The chain links TRBV6-5 to TRBJ2-2; D is possibly TRBD2 (6 bases). The V gene's germline CDR1 is MNHEY and CDR2 SVGAGI. Trimming took off 6 bases at V and 1 base at J, with 12 bases between the two ends. The CDR3 has 15 residues. The CDR3 protein is CASSKPGGNTGELFF. The CDR3 DNA sequence: TGTGCCAGCAGCAAACCCGGGGGGAACACCGGGGAGCTGTTTTTT.

V and J are TRBV7-6 and TRBJ1-1, with a weak D call TRBD1 (5 bases). V lost 1 base and J lost 7, with 10 bases in between. Germline CDR1 is SGHVS and CDR2 is FNYEAQ. The CDR3 runs to 13 residues. CDR3 in DNA: TGTGCCAGCAGCTTAGTAGGGCAGGGTGAAGCTTTCTTT. Protein sequence: CASSLVGQGEAFF. The complete variable domain, with remaining parts taken from reference TRBV7-6 and TRBJ1-1, reads GAGVSQSPRYKVTKRGQDVALRCDPISGHVSLYWYRQALGQGPEFLTYFNYEAQQDKSGLPNDRFSAERPEGSISTLTIQRTEQRDSAMYRCASSLVGQGEAFFGQGTRLTVV.

CDR3 in amino acids: CAWSDGGGIQYF. In DNA, the CDR3 is TGTGCCTGGAGTGACGGAGGGGGCATTCAGTACTTC. V is TRBV30 and J is TRBJ2-4; either TRBD1 or TRBD2 may fit D (6 bases each). V was clipped by 1 base and J by 9 bases, with 10 bases between them. CDR1 is GTSNPN and CDR2 is SVGIG in the germline V gene (reference sequence). CDR3 length: 12 amino acids.

This chain connects TRBV5-1 to TRBJ2-7; 12 bases map to TRBD1. In germline, CDR1 is SGHRS, CDR2 YFSETQ. V trimming: 1 base; J trimming: 5 bases; junction bases outside the gene matches: 4. The length of the CDR3 is 15 residues. CDR3 protein: CASSLTGTGGNEQYF. CDR3 coding DNA: TGCGCCAGCAGCTTGACCGGGACAGGGGGCAACGAGCAGTACTTC.

The chain employs TRBV15 and TRBJ1-5; D call uncertain. Germline CDR1 LNHNV, CDR2 YYDKDF (reference sequence). This CDR3 region has 14 residues. Trimming stripped 1 base from V and 3 bases from J, with 7 bases between. CDR3 sequence: CATSRVAYNQPQHF. The CDR3 DNA sequence: TGTGCCACCAGCAGAGTGGCCTACAATCAGCCCCAGCATTTT. Drawing the rest from reference TRBV15 and TRBJ1-5, the complete variable domain is DAMVIQNPRYQVTQFGKPVTLSCSQTLNHNVMYWYQQKSSQAPKLLFHYYDKDFNNEADTPDNFQSRRPNTSFCFLDIRSPGLGDTAMYLCATSRVAYNQPQHFGDGTRLSIL.

The rearrangement uses TRBV14 and TRBJ2-7; tentative D call: TRBD1 (6 bases). The germline gives CDR1 SGHDN, CDR2 FVKESK. This CDR3 is built from 14 residues. Trimming removed 3 bases from V and 2 bases from J, with 11 bases in between. The CDR3 coding sequence is TGTGCCAGCAGCCAGTCACAGGGAACCTACGAGCAGTACTTC. Translating it yields CASSQSQGTYEQYF.

CDR3 loop: CASSSPRFGNTEAFF. DNA for the CDR3: TGTGCCAGCAGCTCCCCGCGGTTCGGGAACACTGAAGCTTTCTTT. J is TRBJ1-1 and V is TRBV6-6; D is undetermined. Deletions cut 6 bases from V and 1 base from J, with 15 bases between. The germline V gene has CDR1 MNHNY and CDR2 SVGAGI (reference sequence). This CDR3 region has 15 residues.

The chain recombines TRBV4-3 with TRBJ1-3, with D unclear. Deletions cut 0 bases from V and 4 bases from J, with 10 bases between. This CDR3 has 15 amino acids. CDR1 is LGHNA, CDR2 YSLEER, per germline. In nucleotides, the CDR3 is TGCGCCAGCAGCCAAGACCCTTTAGTGGGAAACACCATATATTTT. As protein: CASSQDPLVGNTIYF.

CDR3 in amino acids: CASSALMGARELFF. The CDR3 coding sequence is TGTGCCAGCAGTGCACTTATGGGGGCCCGGGAGCTGTTTTTT. The chain employs TRBV25-1 and TRBJ2-2; a weak D match, TRBD1 (6 bases). This CDR3 region has 14 residues. The germline V gene encodes CDR1 MGHDK and CDR2 SYGVNS. Trimming took 4 bases from V and 9 from J, leaving 15 bases between them.

The chain joins TRBV4-2 to TRBJ1-2; TRBD1 matches at 8 bases. Germline V lookup: CDR1 LGHNA, CDR2 YNFKEQ. Trimming removed 5 bases from V and 3 bases from J; junction bases left unmatched: 5. The CDR3 has 14 amino acids. CDR3 DNA sequence: TGTGCCAGCAGCGAACGGACAGGGTACTATGGCTACACCTTC. This translates into CASSERTGYYGYTF.

The chain couples TRBV5-4 to TRBJ1-1; no reliable D call. The CDR3 extends over 14 amino acids. V was trimmed by 3 bases and J by 0 bases, leaving 9 bases between them. Per germline, CDR1 SGHNT and CDR2 YYREEE (reference sequence). The DNA for the CDR3 is TGTGCCAGCAGCTATCAGAGCATGAACACTGAAGCTTTCTTT. It encodes CASSYQSMNTEAFF.

The CDR3 coding sequence is TGTGCCAGCAGCTTCGACATCGCGAACACCGGGGAGCTGTTTTTT. Translation: CASSFDIANTGELFF. The chain couples TRBV5-4 to TRBJ2-2, with D unresolved. CDR3 length: 15 amino acids. The V gene's germline CDR1 is SGHNT and CDR2 YYREEE (reference sequence). V lost 2 bases and J lost 0, with 8 bases in between.

The chain couples TRBV7-9 to TRBJ2-1; the match to TRBD2 covers 8 bases. Germline V gene sequence: CDR1 SEHNR, CDR2 FQNEAQ (reference sequence). This CDR3 has 15 residues. V lost 5 bases and J lost 9; bases outside the gene matches: 12. The CDR3 loop is CASSPRLASDGEQFF. The CDR3 region has the DNA TGTGCCAGCAGCCCGCGACTAGCGTCCGATGGTGAGCAGTTCTTC.

The chain joins TRBV19 to TRBJ2-2; D unclear. CDR1 and CDR2 (germline): LNHDA, SQIVND (reference sequence). The V end was cut by 7 bases, the J end by 2 bases, with 8 bases between. The CDR3 has 13 amino acids. CDR3 in DNA: TGTGCCAGTAAAATACAAAACACCGGGGAGCTGTTTTTT. Its translation: CASKIQNTGELFF.

The V and J genes are TRBV29-1 and TRBJ2-5; D is uncertain. This CDR3 is 18 amino acids long. The germline V gene encodes CDR1 SQVTM and CDR2 ANQGSEA. V was trimmed by 4 bases and J by 1 base, leaving 25 bases between them. This chain's CDR3 is CSVVFGVGQPRLQETQYF. CDR3 in DNA: TGCAGCGTTGTATTCGGAGTAGGGCAGCCAAGACTCCAAGAGACCCAGTACTTC.

The chain combines TRBV5-1 with TRBJ2-3; TRBD2 matches at 14 bases. Losses at the gene ends were 3 bases for V and 4 bases for J; bases not matched to a gene: 4. CDR3 length: 16 amino acids. Germline V lookup: CDR1 SGHRS, CDR2 YFSETQ. Written as DNA, the CDR3 is TGCGCCAGCAGCTCGGGACTAGCGGGGGAGGCAGATACGCAGTATTTT. Protein product: CASSSGLAGEADTQYF.

J is TRBJ2-1 and V is TRBV10-2; 7 nucleotides line up with TRBD1. Germline loops: CDR1 WSHSY, CDR2 SAAADI. The CDR3 consists of 12 residues. The trim removed 8 bases at V and 6 bases at J, leaving 4 bases unmatched. The CDR3 region is CASHDRANEQFF. Written as DNA, the CDR3 is TGCGCCAGCCACGACAGGGCCAATGAGCAGTTCTTC.

This chain connects TRBV2 to TRBJ1-1; 7 nucleotides line up with TRBD1. V trimming: 2 bases; J trimming: 4 bases; junction bases outside the gene matches: 4. Looked up from germline, CDR1 is SNHLY and CDR2 is FYNNEI. This CDR3 region has 14 residues. The CDR3 DNA reads as TGTGCCAGCAGTGAACGGACAGGCGCCACTGAAGCTTTCTTT. Its translation: CASSERTGATEAFF.

The gene calls are TRBV7-9 and TRBJ1-3; D not certain. CDR3 length: 12 amino acids. V lost 6 bases to trimming and J lost 2 bases, with 5 bases between them. Germline CDR1 is SEHNR and CDR2 is FQNEAQ (reference sequence). CDR3 coding DNA: TGTGCCAGCAGGCTTACTGGAAACACCATATATTTT. Encoded protein: CASRLTGNTIYF.

This chain joins TRBV9 and TRBJ2-1; no reliable D call. V lost 2 bases and J lost 8, with 11 bases in between. Germline V lookup: CDR1 SGDLS, CDR2 YYNGEE. The CDR3 totals 13 residues. CDR3 DNA: TGTGCCAGCAGCGTCCAAAATACCCATGAGCAGTTCTTC. It is translated as CASSVQNTHEQFF.

The chain is built from TRBV25-1 and TRBJ1-6; D is ambiguous. Germline V lookup: CDR1 MGHDK, CDR2 SYGVNS. The CDR3 is 16 amino acids. Trimming shortened V by 1 base and J by 0 bases, and 7 bases separated the two germline ends. Written as DNA, the CDR3 is TGTGCCAGCAGTGAATCGGTGGGCTCCTATAATTCACCCCTCCACTTT. Residues: CASSESVGSYNSPLHF.

V usage is TRBV30 and J usage is TRBJ1-4, with a weak D call TRBD1 (6 bases). Trimming cost V 5 bases and J 7 bases, with 17 bases left between them. This CDR3 spans 14 amino acids. The germline V gene has CDR1 GTSNPN and CDR2 SVGIG (reference sequence). In nucleotides, the CDR3 is TGTGCCTGGGATAGGACAGCCCAGGGTGAAAAACTGTTTTTT. Amino acid sequence: CAWDRTAQGEKLFF. Together with reference TRBV30 and TRBJ1-4, the CDR3 gives the full variable domain: SQTIHQWPATLVQPVGSPLSLECTVEGTSNPNLYWYRQAAGRGLQLLFYSVGIGQISSEVPQNLSASRPQDRQFILSSKKLLLSDSGFYLCAWDRTAQGEKLFFGSGTQLSVL.

The rearrangement joins TRBV7-2 to TRBJ1-2, with a weak D call TRBD1 (5 bases). Germline values: CDR1 SGHTA, CDR2 FQGNSA. The length of the CDR3 is 13 residues. Trimming took off 5 bases at V and 10 bases at J, with 17 bases between the two ends. The DNA of the CDR3 is TGTGCCAGCAGCACCCGGGACGGTCTAGTCTACACCTTC. This encodes CASSTRDGLVYTF.

The chain joins TRBV5-6 to TRBJ2-7; D is unclear. The V end was cut by 4 bases, the J end by 3 bases, with 8 bases between. CDR3 length: 12 residues. CDR1 is SGHDT and CDR2 is YYEEEE in the germline V gene. This CDR3 reads CASSLEFYEQYF. The CDR3 DNA sequence: TGTGCCAGCAGCCTGGAGTTCTACGAGCAGTACTTC.